Each of the 12 T cell receptor beta chains below was sequenced from the same sample in a study of blood T cells in healthy people across ages. With a J-beta primer mix and a sample-barcoded 5' primer, a second PCR ran about 7 to 11 cycles. TCRdb independently ran MiXCR on the 5' RACE reads; one entry per CDR3 protein. The table includes 750,000 to 1,000,000 distinct CDR3 sequences, 25% to 30% detected once. This same sample was also part of a study on T cells of mothers and their children.

Sequenced input: blood. The receptors shown here come from a woman between 40 and 55 years old in good health.

This clonotype is termed medium-sized (0.01 to 0.1%). V is TRBV6-4 and J is TRBJ2-3; 14 positions match TRBD2. With V trimmed by 0 bases and J by 4 bases, 0 bases remained unmatched. Looked up from germline, CDR1 is MRHNA and CDR2 is SNTAGT. The length of the CDR3 is 16 residues. As DNA, the CDR3 is TGTGCCAGCAGTGACTCGACTAGCGGGGGGGCAGATACGCAGTATTTT. Translated: CASSDSTSGGADTQYF.

This chain connects TRBV6-2 or TRBV6-3 to TRBJ2-1; TRBD2 agrees at 8 bases. Germline V CDR1 and CDR2: MNHEY, SVGEGT. This CDR3 comprises 16 residues. V was pared by 5 bases and J by 4 bases, with 10 bases of the junction left unmatched. The CDR3 DNA sequence: TGTGCCAGCAGTCTCCGGGGAGCGGGAGTATACAATGAGCAGTTCTTC. This encodes CASSLRGAGVYNEQFF.

CDR3 sequence: CASSARGTYNEQFF. Written as DNA, the CDR3 is TGTGCCAGCAGCGCCCGGGGGACCTACAATGAGCAGTTCTTC. The chain has TRBV9 and TRBJ2-1, with D possibly TRBD2 on 6 matching bases. V lost 3 bases and J lost 2, with 9 bases in between. CDR1 is SGDLS, CDR2 YYNGEE, per germline. This CDR3 has 14 amino acids.

The chain employs TRBV7-2 and TRBJ1-6; D ambiguous. Trimming shortened V by 1 base and J by 7 bases, and 11 bases separated the two germline ends. CDR3 length: 15 amino acids. Germline V CDR1 and CDR2: SGHTA, FQGNSA. This CDR3 is CASSLVRGTNSPLHF. CDR3 nucleotide sequence: TGTGCCAGCAGCTTAGTGCGGGGAACCAATTCACCCCTCCACTTT.

This clonotype came up many times. The CDR3 bases are TGCAGCGGACAGACGGGACAGGGGAACACTGAAGCTTTCTTT. It is translated as CSGQTGQGNTEAFF. The V and J genes are TRBV29-1 and TRBJ1-1, with TRBD1 matching 9 bases. CDR3 length: 14 residues. The J segment lost 1 base and the V segment lost 7 bases, leaving 7 bases of the junction unmatched. The germline gives CDR1 SQVTM, CDR2 ANQGSEA. Full variable domain (missing parts from reference TRBV29-1 and TRBJ1-1): SAVISQKPSRDICQRGTSLTIQCQVDSQVTMMFWYRQQPGQSLTLIATANQGSEATYESGFVIDKFPISRPNLTFSTLTVSNMSPEDSSIYLCSGQTGQGNTEAFFGQGTRLTVV.

This clonotype was detected many times. This rearrangement joins TRBV14 to TRBJ2-1; no clear D. The germline V gene encodes CDR1 SGHDN and CDR2 FVKESK. The CDR3 extends over 15 amino acids. V lost 1 base to trimming and J lost 1 base, with 8 bases between them. The DNA for the CDR3 is TGTGCCAGCAGCCAAGTAGGGTATTCCTACAATGAGCAGTTCTTC. This sequence encodes CASSQVGYSYNEQFF.

The V gene is TRBV2, the J gene TRBJ2-3; D not resolved. CDR3 size: 14 residues. With 1 base removed from V and 2 bases from J, the gap between germline ends came to 7 bases. CDR1 is SNHLY, CDR2 FYNNEI, per germline. In DNA form, the CDR3 reads TGTGCCAGCAGTGAAGTGGGCTTCACAGATACGCAGTATTTT. This translates into CASSEVGFTDTQYF.

As regards this clonotype: The junction does not match germline at one end; this may be a read error. The chain combines TRBV7-2 with TRBJ1-5; maybe TRBD1 (6 bases). This CDR3 region has 15 residues. The V gene's germline CDR1 is SGHTA and CDR2 FQGNSA. CDR3 coding DNA: TGTGCCAGCAGTTCTTCCAGGGGTGGCAACCAGCCCCAGCATTTT. It translates to CASSSSRGGNQPQHF.

There are a few counts of this clonotype. The V call is TRBV5-1, the J call TRBJ2-2; perhaps TRBD1 as D (6 bases). Germline values: CDR1 SGHRS, CDR2 YFSETQ. V was clipped by 3 bases and J by 0 bases, with 9 bases between them. This CDR3 is 15 amino acids long. CDR3 sequence: CASSSGQSNTGELFF. CDR3 nucleotide sequence: TGCGCCAGCAGCTCCGGACAGTCGAACACCGGGGAGCTGTTTTTT.

A few counts support this clonotype. V gene TRBV27 combines with J gene TRBJ2-5; TRBD1 matches at 8 bases. V was pared by 8 bases and J by 0 bases, with 8 bases of the junction left unmatched. This CDR3 has 15 amino acids. CDR1 and CDR2 (germline): MNHEY, SMNVEV (reference sequence). CDR3 residues: CASSRTGSYQETQYF. The CDR3 DNA reads as TGTGCCAGCTCTCGGACAGGGTCGTACCAAGAGACCCAGTACTTC.

This clonotype was observed a handful of times. The J gene is TRBJ2-3, the V gene TRBV7-2; perhaps TRBD2 as D (6 bases). The ends were cut back, 7 bases at V and 3 bases at J, with 17 bases in the middle. Germline loops: CDR1 SGHTA, CDR2 FQGNSA. This CDR3 region has 15 residues. The CDR3 protein is CASIMAEGWTDTQYF. The CDR3 nucleotides read TGTGCCAGCATAATGGCGGAGGGATGGACAGATACGCAGTATTTT.

This clonotype occurred many times. The chain couples TRBV4-3 to TRBJ1-2; 7 nucleotides match TRBD1. The V segment lost 3 bases and the J segment 4 bases; nucleotides outside the gene matches: 5. Germline V CDR1 and CDR2: LGHNA, YSLEER. The CDR3 is 14 amino acids. CDR3 sequence (DNA): TGCGCCAGCAGCCATATTCGGGACAGCTATGGCTACACCTTC. Its translation is CASSHIRDSYGYTF.